The clone carrying this T cell receptor beta chain was picked up a small number of times. Its antigen is as yet unknown. This specimen belongs to a study of blood T cells in healthy people across ages. A second PCR of about 6 to 12 cycles used a sample-barcoded 5' primer and a J-beta primer mix. Using its own MiXCR run on the 5' RACE reads, TCRdb lists one record per CDR3 protein. The sample has about 780,000 distinct CDR3 sequences, approximately 59% seen once. Sample donors were healthy Caucasian individuals that came from Russia, aged roughly 6 to 95. Study-level results: A roughly linear fall in TCR beta diversity per million T cells was seen with increasing age.

The receptor comes from a man younger than 45 in good health. Sequencing was performed on blood.

Here the CDR3 reads CAISESGGKGYTF. The CDR3 nucleotides are TGTGCCATCAGTGAGTCTGGGGGGAAAGGCTACACCTTC. This chain joins TRBV10-3 and TRBJ1-2; D is possibly TRBD1 (5 bases). Trimming pared 0 bases from V and 8 bases from J, leaving 10 bases between. Looked up from germline, CDR1 is ENHRY and CDR2 is SYGVKD. The CDR3 contains 13 residues.